Sequencing of this TCR beta chain was carried out in a study of identical twins. The CDR3 is 14 amino acids. Germline CDR1 SGHRS, CDR2 YFSETQ. Trimming cost V 1 base and J 2 bases, with 6 bases left between them. TCRdb recomputed calls from the 5' RACE reads with MiXCR, one row per CDR3 protein. The data show some 300,000 distinct CDR3 sequences, approximately 13% seen once. Study-level findings and limits: Cross-sectional statistical analysis, not tracking of the same donors, underpinned the conclusions.

In this sample, this clonotype turned up many times. Its target is not known. The sample also formed part of further work on yellow fever vaccine responses in identical twins.

This clonotype was obtained from a woman younger than 35 in good health. This chain uses TRBV5-1 with TRBJ2-2; maybe TRBD2 (5 bases). The sequenced sample consisted of CD8+ T cells sorted from blood. CDR3 region: CASSLSGNTGELFF. CDR3 coding DNA: TGCGCCAGCAGCTTGAGCGGAAACACCGGGGAGCTGTTTTTT.